This is a list of T cell receptor beta chains from one sample in a study of T cells in Graves' hyperthyroidism and ophthalmopathy. Using its own MiXCR run on the multiplex PCR reads, TCRdb lists one record per CDR3 protein. Among about 270,000 distinct CDR3 sequences listed, 22% were seen once. Sequencing was performed on blood. The source is a man in his thirties or forties with Graves' ophthalmopathy. Each CDR3 is given with its conserved first and last residue. Each record gives: clone size, J gene, V gene, D gene, CDR3 DNA, CDR3 protein. D genes are given only for firm matches. Only some rows state a clone size, as once, few, many or a class for expanded clones.

size: .; J: TRBJ2-6; V: TRBV6-2/TRBV6-3; D: TRBD1; DNA: TGTGCCGGGACAGGGGCTTACTCTGGGGCCAACGTCCTGACTTTC; CDR3: CAGTGAYSGANVLTF
size: many; J: TRBJ1-5; V: TRBV20-1; D: .; DNA: TGCAGTGCTAGTTCTGGGGCCAATCAGCCCCAGCATTTT; CDR3: CSASSGANQPQHF
size: many; J: TRBJ2-1; V: TRBV4-1; D: TRBD1; DNA: TGCGCCAGCAGCCAAGGGACAGGGAACTACAATGAGCAGTTCTTC; CDR3: CASSQGTGNYNEQFF
size: few; J: TRBJ2-2; V: TRBV11-2; D: TRBD2; DNA: TGTGCCAGCAGCTCGGGACTAGCGTACACCGGGGAGCTGTTTTTT; CDR3: CASSSGLAYTGELFF
size: .; J: TRBJ1-4; V: TRBV27; D: .; DNA: TGTGCCAGCAGTGAATACCACAGGGCGACTAATGAAAAACTGTTTTTT; CDR3: CASSEYHRATNEKLFF
size: few; J: TRBJ2-5; V: TRBV10-1; D: TRBD1; DNA: TGCGCCAGCAGTGGGGGACAGGGCCCCCAAGAGACCCAGTACTTC; CDR3: CASSGGQGPQETQYF
size: few; J: TRBJ2-1; V: TRBV7-3; D: .; DNA: TGTGCCAGCAGCTTAACCCCCGATAGCGGCTACAATGAGCAGTTCTTC; CDR3: CASSLTPDSGYNEQFF
size: .; J: TRBJ2-5; V: TRBV6-1; D: TRBD2; DNA: TGTGCCAGCAGTGAAGGACTAGCGTGGGAGACCCAGTACTTC; CDR3: CASSEGLAWETQYF
size: many; J: TRBJ2-1; V: TRBV2; D: .; DNA: TGTGCCAGCAGTCCTTGGGGGTCCCCCACCTACAATGAGCAGTTCTTC; CDR3: CASSPWGSPTYNEQFF
size: .; J: TRBJ2-2; V: TRBV12-3/TRBV12-4; D: .; DNA: TGTGCCAGCACACGTAATCCGAGAACAGGGTTTTGGACCGGGGAGCTGTTTTTT; CDR3: CASTRNPRTGFWTGELFF
size: once; J: TRBJ1-2; V: TRBV15; D: .; DNA: TGTGCCACCAGCAGAGTGGGGACGGTGGTTGGGTACACCTTC; CDR3: CATSRVGTVVGYTF
size: many; J: TRBJ2-5; V: TRBV20-1; D: .; DNA: TGCAGTGCGACCTCGGGCGGTCGCCAAGAGACCCAGTACTTC; CDR3: CSATSGGRQETQYF
size: .; J: TRBJ1-4; V: TRBV7-2; D: .; DNA: TGTGCCAGCAGCCGATGGACGGCTGATAATGAAAAACTGTTTTTT; CDR3: CASSRWTADNEKLFF
size: many; J: TRBJ2-1; V: TRBV2; D: TRBD1; DNA: TGTGCCAGCAGTGAGCCCGAAACGGGACAGGGTCGGAATGAGCAGTTCTTC; CDR3: CASSEPETGQGRNEQFF
size: .; J: TRBJ1-1; V: TRBV9; D: .; DNA: TGTGCCAGCAGCCCCAAGGGGGTTGACACTGAAGCTTTCTTT; CDR3: CASSPKGVDTEAFF
size: .; J: TRBJ2-2; V: TRBV2; D: .; DNA: TGTGCCAGCAGATCAGGGGGAGGGTACACCGGGGAGCTGTTTTTT; CDR3: CASRSGGGYTGELFF
size: .; J: TRBJ2-1; V: TRBV11-3; D: TRBD2; DNA: TGTGCCAGCAGCTTAACTAGCGGGAGGTGGGGTGAGCAGTTCTTC; CDR3: CASSLTSGRWGEQFF
size: few; J: TRBJ1-5; V: TRBV9; D: TRBD1; DNA: TGTGCCAGCAGCGTGACCGGACAGGGAGATCAGCCCCAGCATTTT; CDR3: CASSVTGQGDQPQHF
size: once; J: TRBJ1-4; V: TRBV6-1; D: .; DNA: TGTGCCAGCAGAGCCGACGGATTTGAAAAACTGTTTTTT; CDR3: CASRADGFEKLFF
size: few; J: TRBJ2-7; V: TRBV7-9; D: .; DNA: TGTGCCAGCAGCTTAGGTGGGGGTGCTACCTACGAGCAGTACTTC; CDR3: CASSLGGGATYEQYF
size: .; J: TRBJ2-3; V: TRBV3-1; D: .; DNA: TGTGCCAGCAGCCAAAGTAGAACGGGAGTTGGCACAGATACGCAGTATTTT; CDR3: CASSQSRTGVGTDTQYF
size: few; J: TRBJ2-1; V: TRBV15; D: TRBD2; DNA: TGTGCCACGGATGCGGCGGGAGGCATAAATGAGCAGTTCTTC; CDR3: CATDAAGGINEQFF
size: many; J: TRBJ1-5; V: TRBV27; D: TRBD1; DNA: TGTGCCAGCAGTATTGACAGGGGCAATCAGCCCCAGCATTTT; CDR3: CASSIDRGNQPQHF
size: many; J: TRBJ1-1; V: TRBV6-1; D: TRBD1; DNA: TGTGCCAGCAGGCTGACAGGGGAGAACACTGAAGCTTTCTTT; CDR3: CASRLTGENTEAFF
size: .; J: TRBJ2-5; V: TRBV19; D: .; DNA: TGTGCCACCGCGGCAGGGTTAATAGAGACCCAGTACTTC; CDR3: CATAAGLIETQYF
size: many; J: TRBJ2-7; V: TRBV28; D: TRBD1; DNA: TGTGCCAGCAGTTTCGTAAACCTATCCTTCCGGGACAGGGTTAACTACGAGCAGTACTTC; CDR3: CASSFVNLSFRDRVNYEQYF
size: .; J: TRBJ1-2; V: TRBV9; D: .; DNA: TGTGCCAGCAGCTCCGAGGGAGGTTTCTATGGCTACACCTTC; CDR3: CASSSEGGFYGYTF
size: .; J: TRBJ2-1; V: TRBV19; D: .; DNA: TGTGCCAGTAGTATGGGGTTGGATGAGCAGTTCTTC; CDR3: CASSMGLDEQFF
size: .; J: TRBJ2-2; V: TRBV11-3; D: TRBD2; DNA: TGTGCCAGCAGCCCAGGACTAGGGAACACCGGGGAGCTGTTTTTT; CDR3: CASSPGLGNTGELFF
size: .; J: TRBJ2-7; V: TRBV7-8; D: .; DNA: TGTGCCTGGAGGGACTTCTCTCGGTACGAGCAGTACTTC; CDR3: CAWRDFSRYEQYF
size: .; J: TRBJ2-5; V: TRBV10-3; D: TRBD2; DNA: TGTGCCATCAGTCCCGGACTAGCGGGAGAGACCCAGTACTTC; CDR3: CAISPGLAGETQYF
size: few; J: TRBJ2-1; V: TRBV14; D: .; DNA: TGTGCCAGCAGCGACTCAACGGGACTCCCTCACAATGAGCAGTTCTTC; CDR3: CASSDSTGLPHNEQFF
size: .; J: TRBJ2-3; V: TRBV12-3/TRBV12-4; D: TRBD1; DNA: TGTGCCAGCAGCAGGGGGCTTTGGGCAGATACGCAGTATTTT; CDR3: CASSRGLWADTQYF
size: once; J: TRBJ2-1; V: TRBV9; D: .; DNA: TGTGCCAGCAGCGTCGGGGCTGAGCAGTTCTTC; CDR3: CASSVGAEQFF
size: many; J: TRBJ1-1; V: TRBV18; D: .; DNA: TGTGCCAGCTCACCACAATACAGGGTATCGAACACTGAAGCTTTCTTT; CDR3: CASSPQYRVSNTEAFF
size: many; J: TRBJ1-1; V: TRBV10-3; D: .; DNA: TGTGCCACCAAAAATGCACAGGCCACTGAAGCTTTCTTT; CDR3: CATKNAQATEAFF
size: .; J: TRBJ2-7; V: TRBV29-1; D: .; DNA: TGCAGCGTTGGTAGGGGGGCCACCTACGAGCAGTACTTC; CDR3: CSVGRGATYEQYF
size: few; J: TRBJ2-5; V: TRBV28; D: TRBD1; DNA: TGTGCCAGCAGCTCTAGAGGGACAGGGAATTGGCAAGAGACCCAGTACTTC; CDR3: CASSSRGTGNWQETQYF
size: .; J: TRBJ2-3; V: TRBV7-9; D: .; DNA: TGTGCCAGCAGCTTAGACCAACAGGGCAGCACAGATACGCAGTATTTT; CDR3: CASSLDQQGSTDTQYF
size: few; J: TRBJ1-1; V: TRBV5-1; D: .; DNA: TGCGCCAGCAGCTGGGGCCAGACTGAAGCTTTCTTT; CDR3: CASSWGQTEAFF
size: .; J: TRBJ2-1; V: TRBV12-3/TRBV12-4; D: .; DNA: TGTGCCAGCAGGACGGACATTCGGGCCTACAATGAGCAGTTCTTC; CDR3: CASRTDIRAYNEQFF
size: few; J: TRBJ1-5; V: TRBV4-1; D: .; DNA: TGCGCCAGCAGCCCCGCAGAGGGTAGCAATCAGCCCCAGCATTTT; CDR3: CASSPAEGSNQPQHF
size: .; J: TRBJ2-5; V: TRBV5-1; D: .; DNA: TGCGCCAGCAGCTTGGATTTCGGGGACCAAGAGACCCAGTACTTC; CDR3: CASSLDFGDQETQYF
size: many; J: TRBJ1-4; V: TRBV12-3/TRBV12-4; D: TRBD1; DNA: TGTGCCAGCAGTTTAGCCAGGGGGCGCGGTAATGAAAAACTGTTTTTT; CDR3: CASSLARGRGNEKLFF
size: many; J: TRBJ2-5; V: TRBV11-3; D: .; DNA: TGTGCCAGCAGCTTCCGCCGGGACAACCAAGAGACCCAGTACTTC; CDR3: CASSFRRDNQETQYF
size: few; J: TRBJ2-2; V: TRBV29-1; D: .; DNA: TGCAGCGTTGTGGACACCGGGACCTCAGGCACCGGGGAGCTGTTTTTT; CDR3: CSVVDTGTSGTGELFF
size: .; J: TRBJ1-4; V: TRBV14; D: .; DNA: TGTGCCAGCAGCCAATGGCAGGGAGAAAAACTGTTTTTT; CDR3: CASSQWQGEKLFF
size: many; J: TRBJ2-7; V: TRBV15; D: TRBD2; DNA: TGTGCCACCAGCAGAGATGGGGTAGCGGGAGTCTACGAGCAGTACTTC; CDR3: CATSRDGVAGVYEQYF
size: .; J: TRBJ2-5; V: TRBV5-1; D: .; DNA: TGCGCCAGCAGCTTGGGATGGGATTTAGGCGACCCGGGAGAGACCCAGTACTTC; CDR3: CASSLGWDLGDPGETQYF
size: .; J: TRBJ1-1; V: TRBV14; D: .; DNA: TGTGCCAGCAGCCAAGTCCTCCTGGAGAACACTGAAGCTTTCTTT; CDR3: CASSQVLLENTEAFF
size: .; J: TRBJ2-7; V: TRBV27; D: .; DNA: TGTGCCAGCAGTAGGGGGGAAACCTACGAGCAGTACTTC; CDR3: CASSRGETYEQYF